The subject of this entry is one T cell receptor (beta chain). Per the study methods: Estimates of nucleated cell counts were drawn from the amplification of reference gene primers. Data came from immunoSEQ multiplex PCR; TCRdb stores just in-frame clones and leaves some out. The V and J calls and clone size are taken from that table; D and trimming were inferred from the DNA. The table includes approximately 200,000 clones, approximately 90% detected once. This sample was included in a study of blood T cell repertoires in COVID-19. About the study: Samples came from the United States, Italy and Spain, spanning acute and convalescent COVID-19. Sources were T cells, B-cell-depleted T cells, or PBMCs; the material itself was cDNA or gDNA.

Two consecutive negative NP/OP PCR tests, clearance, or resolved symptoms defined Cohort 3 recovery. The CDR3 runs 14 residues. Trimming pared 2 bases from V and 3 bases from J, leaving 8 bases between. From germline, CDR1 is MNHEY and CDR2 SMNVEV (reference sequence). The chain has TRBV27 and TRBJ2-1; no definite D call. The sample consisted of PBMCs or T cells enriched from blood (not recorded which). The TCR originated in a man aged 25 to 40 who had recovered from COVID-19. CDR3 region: CASSLSQIYNEQFF. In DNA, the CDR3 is TGTGCCAGCAGTTTAAGTCAGATCTACAATGAGCAGTTCTTC.